Reported below is one T cell receptor (beta chain). The antigen is unknown. The data originate from a study of OX40 agonist ivuxolimab in advanced cancers. Study information: Patients were dosed with the agonistic anti-OX40 (CD134) antibody ivuxolimab. Enrolled patients in dose escalation had cancers that were hepatocellular carcinoma, melanoma, renal cell or head and neck cancer. Therapy given before enrollment (anti-PD-1, anti-PD-L1 or anti-CTLA-4) was allowed, and 30% to 50% had some.

Study-wide points: At 0.1 to 3.0 mg/kg, clonal expansion of CD4+ and CD8+ blood T cells had occurred by week 6.

The trim removed 7 bases at V and 5 bases at J, leaving 12 bases unmatched. Per the germline V gene, CDR1 is SGHDT and CDR2 is YYEEEE. The CDR3 totals 15 residues. Profiling relied on immunoSEQ multiplex PCR, and the TCRdb table lists in-frame clones only, not all of them. The sample includes more than 90,000 clones, about 86% seen only once; the top ten take about 1.6%. The specimen comprised CD4+ or CD8+ T cells sorted from blood, sampled in a trial of the OX40 agonist ivuxolimab. This TCR came from an adult with an advanced solid tumor such as melanoma, head and neck, liver or kidney cancer. The chain joins TRBV5-6 to TRBJ1-1; the match to TRBD1 covers 9 bases. CDR3 DNA: TGTGCCAGCCAGCCCACGACAGGGGGATGGACTGAAGCTTTCTTT. Translation gives CASQPTTGGWTEAFF.